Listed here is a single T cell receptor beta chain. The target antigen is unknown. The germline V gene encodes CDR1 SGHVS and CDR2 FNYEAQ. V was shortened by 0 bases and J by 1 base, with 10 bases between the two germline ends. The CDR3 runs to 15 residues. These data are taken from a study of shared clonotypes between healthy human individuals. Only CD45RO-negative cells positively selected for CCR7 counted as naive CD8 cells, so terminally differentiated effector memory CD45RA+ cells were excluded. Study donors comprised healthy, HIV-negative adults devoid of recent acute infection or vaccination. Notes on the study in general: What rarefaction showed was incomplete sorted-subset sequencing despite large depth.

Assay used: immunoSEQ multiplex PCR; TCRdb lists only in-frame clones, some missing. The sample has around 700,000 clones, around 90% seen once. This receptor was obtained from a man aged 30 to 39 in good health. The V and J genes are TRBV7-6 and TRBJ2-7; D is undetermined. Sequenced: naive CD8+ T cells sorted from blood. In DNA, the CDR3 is TGTGCCAGCAGCTTAGCAGTGGCGAGTTCCTACGAGCAGTACTTC. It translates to CASSLAVASSYEQYF. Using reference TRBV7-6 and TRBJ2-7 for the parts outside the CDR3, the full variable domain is GAGVSQSPRYKVTKRGQDVALRCDPISGHVSLYWYRQALGQGPEFLTYFNYEAQQDKSGLPNDRFSAERPEGSISTLTIQRTEQRDSAMYRCASSLAVASSYEQYFGPGTRLTVT.